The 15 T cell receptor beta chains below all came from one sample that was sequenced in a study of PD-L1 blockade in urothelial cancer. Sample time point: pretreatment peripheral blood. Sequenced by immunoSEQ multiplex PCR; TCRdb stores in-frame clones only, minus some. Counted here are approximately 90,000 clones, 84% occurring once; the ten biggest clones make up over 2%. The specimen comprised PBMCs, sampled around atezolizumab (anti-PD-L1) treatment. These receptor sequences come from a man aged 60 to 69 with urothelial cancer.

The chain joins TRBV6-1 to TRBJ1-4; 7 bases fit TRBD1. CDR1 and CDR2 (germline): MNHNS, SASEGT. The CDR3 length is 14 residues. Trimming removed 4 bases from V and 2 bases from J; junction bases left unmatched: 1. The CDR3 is CASSVRGTNEKLFF. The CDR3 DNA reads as TGTGCCAGCAGTGTCAGGGGGACTAATGAAAAACTGTTTTTT.

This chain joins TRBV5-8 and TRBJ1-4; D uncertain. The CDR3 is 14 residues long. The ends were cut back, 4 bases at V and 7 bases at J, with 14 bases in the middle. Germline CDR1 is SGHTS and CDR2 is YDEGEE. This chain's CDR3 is CASSTGGLVEKLFF. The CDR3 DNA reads TGTGCCAGCAGCACCGGAGGGTTGGTTGAAAAACTGTTTTTT.

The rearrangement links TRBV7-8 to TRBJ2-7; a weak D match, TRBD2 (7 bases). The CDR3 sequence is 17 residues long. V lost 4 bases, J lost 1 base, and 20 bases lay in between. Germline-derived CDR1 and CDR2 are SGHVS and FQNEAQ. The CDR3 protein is CASSSARTGGRSYEQYF. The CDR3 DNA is TGTGCCAGCAGCTCCGCGAGGACCGGGGGGCGTTCCTACGAGCAGTACTTC. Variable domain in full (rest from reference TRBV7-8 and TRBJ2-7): GAGVSQSPRYKVAKRGQDVALRCDPISGHVSLFWYQQALGQGPEFLTYFQNEAQLDKSGLPSDRFFAERPEGSVSTLKIQRTQQEDSAVYLCASSSARTGGRSYEQYFGPGTRLTVT.

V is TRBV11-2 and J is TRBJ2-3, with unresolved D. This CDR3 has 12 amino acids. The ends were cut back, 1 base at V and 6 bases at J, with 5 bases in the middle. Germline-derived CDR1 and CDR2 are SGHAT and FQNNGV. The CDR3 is CASSLGYDTQYF. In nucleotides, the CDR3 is TGTGCCAGCAGCTTAGGCTACGATACGCAGTATTTT.

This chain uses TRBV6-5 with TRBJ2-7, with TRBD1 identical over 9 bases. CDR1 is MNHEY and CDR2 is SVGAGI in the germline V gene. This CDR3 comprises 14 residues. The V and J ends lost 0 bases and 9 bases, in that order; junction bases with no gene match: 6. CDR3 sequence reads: CASSYSSGQGVQYF. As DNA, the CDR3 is TGTGCCAGCAGTTACTCCTCGGGACAGGGTGTGCAGTACTTC.

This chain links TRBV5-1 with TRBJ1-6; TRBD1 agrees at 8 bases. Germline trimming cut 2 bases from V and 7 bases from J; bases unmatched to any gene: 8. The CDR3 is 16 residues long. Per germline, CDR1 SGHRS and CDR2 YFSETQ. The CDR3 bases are TGCGCCAGCAGCTTAGACAGGGGCCCGGGGAATTCACCCCTCCACTTT. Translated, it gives CASSLDRGPGNSPLHF.

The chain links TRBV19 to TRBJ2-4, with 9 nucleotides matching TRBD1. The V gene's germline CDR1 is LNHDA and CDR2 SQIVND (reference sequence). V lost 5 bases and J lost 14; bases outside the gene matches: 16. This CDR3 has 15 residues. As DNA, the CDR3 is TGTGCCAGTAGTTCACGACAGGGGGGTCGGAGACCGAAGTACTTC. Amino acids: CASSSRQGGRRPKYF.

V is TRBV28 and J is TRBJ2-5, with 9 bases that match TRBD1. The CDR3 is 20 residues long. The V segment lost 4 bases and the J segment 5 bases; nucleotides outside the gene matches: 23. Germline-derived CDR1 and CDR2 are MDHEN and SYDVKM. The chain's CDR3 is CASSSPRGRNTGGRAETQYF. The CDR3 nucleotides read TGTGCCAGCAGTTCGCCAAGGGGAAGGAATACAGGGGGCAGGGCGGAGACCCAGTACTTC.

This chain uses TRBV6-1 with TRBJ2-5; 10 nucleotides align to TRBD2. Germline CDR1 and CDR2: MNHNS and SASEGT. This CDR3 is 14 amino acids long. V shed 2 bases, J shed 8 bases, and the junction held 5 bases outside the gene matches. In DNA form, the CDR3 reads TGTGCCAGCAGTGAATTAGCTAGCGGGGGTACCCAGTACTTC. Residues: CASSELASGGTQYF.

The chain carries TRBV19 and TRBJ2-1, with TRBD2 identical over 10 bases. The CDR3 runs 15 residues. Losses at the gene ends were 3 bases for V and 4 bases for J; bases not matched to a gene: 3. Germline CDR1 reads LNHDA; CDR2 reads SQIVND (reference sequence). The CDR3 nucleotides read TGTGCCAGTAGTATCGGACTAGCGGTGTACAATGAGCAGTTCTTC. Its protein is CASSIGLAVYNEQFF. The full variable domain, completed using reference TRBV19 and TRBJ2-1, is DGGITQSPKYLFRKEGQNVTLSCEQNLNHDAMYWYRQDPGQGLRLIYYSQIVNDFQKGDIAEGYSVSREKKESFPLTVTSAQKNPTAFYLCASSIGLAVYNEQFFGPGTRLTVL.

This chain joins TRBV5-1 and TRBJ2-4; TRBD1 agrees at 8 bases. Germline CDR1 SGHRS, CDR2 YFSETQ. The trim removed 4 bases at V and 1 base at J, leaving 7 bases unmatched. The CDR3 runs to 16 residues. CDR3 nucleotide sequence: TGCGCCAGCAGCGCCCAGGGGGCAAGGGCCAAAAACATTCAGTACTTC. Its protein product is CASSAQGARAKNIQYF. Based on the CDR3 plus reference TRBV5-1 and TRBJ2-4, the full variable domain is KAGVTQTPRYLIKTRGQQVTLSCSPISGHRSVSWYQQTPGQGLQFLFEYFSETQRNKGNFPGRFSGRQFSNSRSEMNVSTLELGDSALYLCASSAQGARAKNIQYFGAGTRLSVL.

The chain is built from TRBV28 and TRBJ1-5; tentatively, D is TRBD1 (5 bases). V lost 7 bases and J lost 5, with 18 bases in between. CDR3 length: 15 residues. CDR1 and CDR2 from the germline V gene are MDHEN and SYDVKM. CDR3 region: CASTPWGGEYQPQHF. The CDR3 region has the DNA TGTGCCAGCACTCCCTGGGGGGGGGAGTATCAGCCCCAGCATTTT.

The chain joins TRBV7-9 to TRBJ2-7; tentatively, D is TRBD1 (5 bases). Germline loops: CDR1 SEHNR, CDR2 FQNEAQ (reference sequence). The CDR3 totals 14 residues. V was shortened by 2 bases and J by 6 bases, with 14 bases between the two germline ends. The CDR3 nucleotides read TGTGCCAGCAGCTTATTAGCAGGGTTAGGCGAGCAGTACTTC. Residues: CASSLLAGLGEQYF.

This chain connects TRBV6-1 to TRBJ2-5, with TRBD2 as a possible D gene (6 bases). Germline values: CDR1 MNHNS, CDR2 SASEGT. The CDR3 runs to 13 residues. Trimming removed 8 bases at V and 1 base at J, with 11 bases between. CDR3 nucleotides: TGTGCCAGCCGGGGACTTATCCAAGAGACCCAGTACTTC. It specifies CASRGLIQETQYF.

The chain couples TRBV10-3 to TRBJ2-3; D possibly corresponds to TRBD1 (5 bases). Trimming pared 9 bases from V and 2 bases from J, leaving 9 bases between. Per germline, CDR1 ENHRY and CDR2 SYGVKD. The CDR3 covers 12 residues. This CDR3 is CAMQDITDTQYF. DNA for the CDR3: TGTGCCATGCAGGACATCACAGATACGCAGTATTTT.